Sequencing of this T cell receptor beta chain was carried out in a study of technical replicates of blood from several donors. Assay: immunoSEQ multiplex PCR; the TCRdb copy retains only in-frame clones and omits some. The sample holds tens of thousands of clones, roughly 86% seen once. Sequenced: PBMCs. This receptor was obtained from a human donor in good health. Some clones in this sample may be carry-over from other donors' samples.

As DNA, the CDR3 is TGTGCCAGCAGTTCGGAGCATGAGCAGTTCTTC. Its protein product is CASSSEHEQFF. The chain joins TRBV7-9 to TRBJ2-1; no reliable D call. This CDR3 is built from 11 residues. Trimming removed 6 bases from V and 8 bases from J, with 8 bases in between. In germline, CDR1 is SEHNR, CDR2 FQNEAQ (reference sequence).